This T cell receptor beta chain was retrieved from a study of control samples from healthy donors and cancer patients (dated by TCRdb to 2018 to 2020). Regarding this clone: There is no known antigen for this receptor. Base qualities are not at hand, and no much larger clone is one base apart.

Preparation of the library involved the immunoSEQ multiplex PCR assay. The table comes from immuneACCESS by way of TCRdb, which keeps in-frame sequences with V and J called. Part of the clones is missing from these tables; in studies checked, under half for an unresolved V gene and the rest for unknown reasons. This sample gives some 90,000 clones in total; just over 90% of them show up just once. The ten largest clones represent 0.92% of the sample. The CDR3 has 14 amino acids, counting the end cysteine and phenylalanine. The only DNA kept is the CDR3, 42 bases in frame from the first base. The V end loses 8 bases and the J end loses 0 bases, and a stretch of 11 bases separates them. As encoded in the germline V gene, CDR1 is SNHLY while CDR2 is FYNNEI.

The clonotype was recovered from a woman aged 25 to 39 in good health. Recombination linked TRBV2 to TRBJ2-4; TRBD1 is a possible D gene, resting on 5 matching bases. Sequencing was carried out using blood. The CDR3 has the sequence CASDKGLAKNIQYF. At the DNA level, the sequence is TGTGCCAGCGACAAGGGGCTAGCCAAAAACATTCAGTACTTC.